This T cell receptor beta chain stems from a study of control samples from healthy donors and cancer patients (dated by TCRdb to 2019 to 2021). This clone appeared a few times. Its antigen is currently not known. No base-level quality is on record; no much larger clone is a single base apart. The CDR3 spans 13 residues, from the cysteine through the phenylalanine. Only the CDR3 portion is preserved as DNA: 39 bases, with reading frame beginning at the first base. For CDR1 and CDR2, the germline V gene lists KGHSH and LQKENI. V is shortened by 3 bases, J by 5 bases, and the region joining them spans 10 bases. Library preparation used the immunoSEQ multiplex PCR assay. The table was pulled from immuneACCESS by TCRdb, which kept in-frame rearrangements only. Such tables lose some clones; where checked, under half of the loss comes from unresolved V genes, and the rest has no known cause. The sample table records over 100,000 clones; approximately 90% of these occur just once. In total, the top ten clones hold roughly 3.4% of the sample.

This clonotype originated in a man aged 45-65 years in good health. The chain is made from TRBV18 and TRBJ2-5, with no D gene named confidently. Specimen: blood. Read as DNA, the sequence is TGTGCCAGCTCACCCTCACGCTGGGAGACCCAGTACTTC. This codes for CASSPSRWETQYF.